The 30 T cell receptor beta chains below were found in one sample sequenced in a study of T cell responses to AZD1222 COVID-19 vaccine. Clones were read by immunoSEQ multiplex PCR, and TCRdb kept only the in-frame ones, dropping some. The table lists some 150,000 clones, roughly nine tenths of them singletons. The input for sequencing was peripheral blood, taken after recovery from COVID-19. These TCRs come from an adult who had recovered from COVID-19.

This sequence joins TRBV12-3 or TRBV12-4 and TRBJ1-2, with TRBD1 identical over 8 bases. The length of the CDR3 is 13 residues. With 4 bases clipped from V and 8 bases from J, the junction kept 6 bases outside the gene matches. CDR3 loop: CASSSRTGHGYTF. CDR3 in DNA: TGTGCCAGCAGTTCCCGGACAGGGCACGGCTACACCTTC.

This clone was recorded a few times. CDR3 sequence reads: CASSEGFNYGYTF. In nucleotides, the CDR3 is TGCGCCAGCAGTGAGGGATTCAACTATGGCTACACCTTC. The rearrangement links TRBV5-1 to TRBJ1-2; D not certain. V was clipped by 5 bases and J by 2 bases, with 10 bases between them. Germline assignment: CDR1 SGHRS and CDR2 YFSETQ. The CDR3 loop spans 13 amino acids.

The V gene is TRBV7-3, the J gene TRBJ2-3; D possibly corresponds to TRBD1 (6 bases). Germline V gene sequence: CDR1 SGHTA, CDR2 FQGTGA. This CDR3 spans 18 amino acids. V lost 3 bases to trimming and J lost 3 bases, with 22 bases between them. The CDR3 DNA reads TGTGCCAGCAGCTTGACCACCTTACAGGGTGCTGTGACAGATACGCAGTATTTT. Its protein product is CASSLTTLQGAVTDTQYF. The full variable domain, its missing parts supplied by reference TRBV7-3 and TRBJ2-3, is GAGVSQTPSNKVTEKGKYVELRCDPISGHTALYWYRQSLGQGPEFLIYFQGTGAADDSGLPNDRFFAVRPEGSVSTLKIQRTERGDSAVYLCASSLTTLQGAVTDTQYFGPGTRLTVL.

The genes are TRBV4-1 and TRBJ1-1; D not resolved. The V end lost 0 bases, the J end lost 4 bases, and 12 bases lay between the germline ends. The CDR3 is 15 residues long. Germline-derived CDR1 and CDR2 are MGHRA and YSYEKL. CDR3 loop: CASSQDLRTGTEAFF. CDR3 nucleotides: TGCGCCAGCAGCCAAGATTTACGGACGGGCACTGAAGCTTTCTTT.

The chain is built from TRBV7-3 and TRBJ2-1, with D perhaps TRBD2 (7 bases). The germline V gene encodes CDR1 SGHTA and CDR2 FQGTGA. The CDR3 totals 15 residues. Trimming took off 4 bases at V and 7 bases at J, with 17 bases between the two ends. For the CDR3, the DNA is TGTGCCAGCAGCTCAACGGGGGGCCGACTGAATGAGCAGTTCTTC. It is translated as CASSSTGGRLNEQFF.

The chain's CDR3 is CASRRLAGTLYEQYF. CDR3 nucleotide sequence: TGTGCCAGCAGAAGGCTAGCGGGAACCTTGTACGAGCAGTACTTC. The chain combines TRBV28 with TRBJ2-7, with 9 bases matching TRBD2. The CDR3 has 15 residues. The J segment lost 4 bases and the V segment lost 6 bases, leaving 10 bases of the junction unmatched. Germline V CDR1 and CDR2: MDHEN, SYDVKM. The complete variable domain, with remaining parts taken from reference TRBV28 and TRBJ2-7, reads DVKVTQSSRYLVKRTGEKVFLECVQDMDHENMFWYRQDPGLGLRLIYFSYDVKMKEKGDIPEGYSVSREKKERFSLILESASTNQTSMYLCASRRLAGTLYEQYFGPGTRLTVT.

The chain combines TRBV5-6 with TRBJ1-2; 8 bases are shared with TRBD1. CDR1 SGHDT and CDR2 YYEEEE come from the germline V gene. This CDR3 has 16 residues. The V segment lost 4 bases and the J segment 0 bases; nucleotides outside the gene matches: 8. As DNA, the CDR3 is TGTGCCAGCAGCCCCGGACAGGGAGGAACTAACTATGGCTACACCTTC. Translation: CASSPGQGGTNYGYTF.

In this sample, this clone turned up a few times. The chain carries TRBV7-9 and TRBJ1-1, with TRBD1 matching 9 bases. The V gene's germline CDR1 is SEHNR and CDR2 FQNEAQ (reference sequence). V shed 5 bases, J shed 0 bases, and the junction held 10 bases outside the gene matches. The CDR3 is 17 residues long. CDR3 loop: CASSPPGQGQMNTEAFF. CDR3 in DNA: TGTGCCAGCAGCCCCCCGGGACAGGGACAGATGAACACTGAAGCTTTCTTT.

This clone was observed a handful of times. This sequence joins TRBV7-9 and TRBJ2-3, with a weak D call TRBD1 (6 bases). Looked up from germline, CDR1 is SEHNR and CDR2 is FQNEAQ (reference sequence). Trimming pared 1 base from V and 6 bases from J, leaving 20 bases between. There are 17 residues in the CDR3. CDR3 nucleotides: TGTGCCAGCAGCTTAGGAGAGGGGGTACTGGAGCGGGATACGCAGTATTTT. Its protein is CASSLGEGVLERDTQYF.

The V gene is TRBV4-3, the J gene TRBJ2-1; maybe TRBD1 (6 bases). Trimming took 0 bases from V and 8 from J, leaving 17 bases between them. The CDR3 spans 16 residues. Germline CDR1 is LGHNA and CDR2 is YSLEER. CDR3: CASSQEHSDRNYEQFF. For the CDR3, the DNA is TGCGCCAGCAGCCAAGAACATTCGGACAGAAATTATGAGCAGTTCTTC.

This clone was observed a single time. This sequence joins TRBV18 and TRBJ2-7; D perhaps matches TRBD2 (6 bases). Trimming stripped 0 bases from V and 0 bases from J, with 9 bases between. Looked up from germline, CDR1 is KGHSH and CDR2 is LQKENI. The CDR3 runs 15 residues. The CDR3 DNA follows: TGTGCCAGCTCACCACCGGGACTGAGCTCCTACGAGCAGTACTTC. Translated: CASSPPGLSSYEQYF.

This sequence joins TRBV5-1 and TRBJ1-1, with D unresolved. Germline V gives CDR1 SGHRS, CDR2 YFSETQ. The CDR3 is 16 amino acids. V was trimmed by 2 bases and J by 0 bases, leaving 14 bases between them. The CDR3 reads CASSLDVLTMNTEAFF. The CDR3, as DNA: TGCGCCAGCAGCTTAGACGTACTGACGATGAACACTGAAGCTTTCTTT. The full variable domain, completed using reference TRBV5-1 and TRBJ1-1, is KAGVTQTPRYLIKTRGQQVTLSCSPISGHRSVSWYQQTPGQGLQFLFEYFSETQRNKGNFPGRFSGRQFSNSRSEMNVSTLELGDSALYLCASSLDVLTMNTEAFFGQGTRLTVV.

The V gene is TRBV29-1, the J gene TRBJ1-4; D is undetermined. The CDR3 totals 13 residues. Deletions cut 4 bases from V and 3 bases from J, with 9 bases between. Germline CDR1 is SQVTM and CDR2 is ANQGSEA. CDR3: CSVGDRANEKLFF. The CDR3 nucleotides read TGCAGCGTTGGAGATCGGGCTAATGAAAAACTGTTTTTT.

The chain recombines TRBV3-1 (or the pseudogene TRBV3-2) with TRBJ2-4, with D perhaps being TRBD1 or TRBD2 (6 bases each). The CDR3 extends over 16 amino acids. V was cut by 4 bases and J by 0 bases, with 13 bases left in between. Germline values: CDR1 LGHDT, CDR2 YNNKEL (reference sequence). This CDR3 reads CASSRAGGQAKNIQYF. The CDR3 coding sequence is TGTGCCAGCAGCCGCGCCGGGGGCCAAGCCAAAAACATTCAGTACTTC.

This chain joins TRBV4-2 and TRBJ2-3; a possible D gene is TRBD2 (6 bases). V lost 4 bases, J lost 6 bases, and 20 bases lay in between. The germline gives CDR1 LGHNA, CDR2 YNFKEQ. The CDR3 spans 16 residues. The CDR3 spells CASSPIGSDSIDTQYF. The CDR3 DNA is TGTGCCAGCAGCCCTATCGGGAGTGATTCCATCGATACGCAGTATTTT.

This clone was recorded a few times. The chain is built from TRBV9 and TRBJ1-1; maybe TRBD1 (5 bases). V was cut by 0 bases and J by 8 bases, with 14 bases left in between. CDR3 length: 14 residues. Germline CDR1 and CDR2: SGDLS and YYNGEE. The CDR3 here is CASSVGGGTAEAFF. In nucleotides, the CDR3 is TGTGCCAGCAGCGTAGGAGGAGGGACCGCCGAAGCTTTCTTT.

The CDR3 DNA reads TGTGCCAGCAGCTTAGAAGGGGGGCCAGGGGAAAAACTGTTTTTT. Encoded protein: CASSLEGGPGEKLFF. The chain has TRBV7-9 and TRBJ1-4, with a tentative D call TRBD1 (6 bases). V was trimmed by 1 base and J by 8 bases, leaving 14 bases between them. Germline CDR1 reads SEHNR; CDR2 reads FQNEAQ (reference sequence). The CDR3 totals 15 residues.

The genes are TRBV7-2 and TRBJ2-1; 11 bases fit TRBD2. The germline V gene has CDR1 SGHTA and CDR2 FQGNSA. With 3 bases clipped from V and 10 bases from J, the junction kept 8 bases outside the gene matches. This CDR3 contains 15 residues. The CDR3 DNA reads TGTGCCAGCAGCTTTGGGACTAGCGGCCTGGGAGAGCAGTTCTTC. It specifies CASSFGTSGLGEQFF.

The gene calls are TRBV19 and TRBJ2-1; the match to TRBD2 covers 8 bases. CDR1 LNHDA and CDR2 SQIVND come from the germline V gene (reference sequence). The V and J ends lost 3 bases and 8 bases, in that order; junction bases with no gene match: 9. The CDR3 has 15 amino acids. The DNA for the CDR3 is TGTGCCAGTAGTATGGTAGCGGGGCCGACCGATGAGCAGTTCTTC. Translated: CASSMVAGPTDEQFF.

V is TRBV7-3 and J is TRBJ1-2, with unresolved D. Germline V lookup: CDR1 SGHTA, CDR2 FQGTGA. The V gene lost 2 bases and the J gene lost 4 bases, with 8 bases spanning the gap. This CDR3 has 13 amino acids. In DNA form, the CDR3 reads TGTGCCAGCAGCTTAGACAAAAGCTATGGCTACACCTTC. Amino acid sequence: CASSLDKSYGYTF.

The genes are TRBV7-3 and TRBJ2-2; D gene uncertain. CDR3 size: 15 residues. The V end lost 5 bases, the J end lost 0 bases, and 10 bases lay between the germline ends. Germline CDR1 is SGHTA and CDR2 is FQGTGA. CDR3: CASSLSPSNTGELFF. The CDR3 DNA is TGTGCCAGCAGCCTGTCGCCCTCGAACACCGGGGAGCTGTTTTTT.

The rearrangement uses TRBV6-2 or TRBV6-3 and TRBJ2-1, with D possibly being TRBD2 (5 bases). Between the trimmed V and J ends, which lost 6 bases and 1 base, there was a span of 10 bases. This CDR3 is built from 14 residues. Per the germline V gene, CDR1 is MNHEY and CDR2 is SVGEGT. For the CDR3, the DNA is TGTGCCAGCAGCGGGGAAGGATCCTACAATGAGCAGTTCTTC. Encoded protein: CASSGEGSYNEQFF.

V gene TRBV3-1 (or the pseudogene TRBV3-2) combines with J gene TRBJ2-3; 11 bases line up with TRBD2. The CDR3 runs 15 residues. Germline CDR1 is LGHDT and CDR2 is YNNKEL (reference sequence). J lost 4 bases, V lost 3 bases, and 3 bases had no gene match. The CDR3 loop is CASSQVAGGSDTQYF. CDR3 DNA: TGTGCCAGCAGCCAGGTAGCGGGAGGGTCAGATACGCAGTATTTT.

The CDR3 nucleotides are TGTGCCAGCTCACCGGGCGGTGGTCAGGGCTACACCTTC. It encodes CASSPGGGQGYTF. V is TRBV18 and J is TRBJ1-2; the D is unclear. V was clipped by 3 bases and J by 8 bases, with 13 bases between them. This CDR3 is built from 13 residues. Looked up from germline, CDR1 is KGHSH and CDR2 is LQKENI.

V gene TRBV2 combines with J gene TRBJ1-3; D not certain. The germline gives CDR1 SNHLY, CDR2 FYNNEI. Trimming pared 7 bases from V and 8 bases from J, leaving 15 bases between. CDR3 length: 13 residues. Written as DNA, the CDR3 is TGTGCCAGCAACCCCCTGGAGTGGGACACCATATATTTT. Protein sequence: CASNPLEWDTIYF.

The gene calls are TRBV2 and TRBJ1-5, with D perhaps matching TRBD1 (6 bases). Trimming cost V 7 bases and J 5 bases, with 18 bases left between them. The CDR3 totals 15 residues. Germline V gene sequence: CDR1 SNHLY, CDR2 FYNNEI. CDR3 in DNA: TGTGCCAGCACCTTACGCAGGGGAATAGATCAGCCCCAGCATTTT. Translated, it gives CASTLRRGIDQPQHF.

This clone was counted a single time. J is TRBJ2-7 and V is TRBV28, with 7 bases fitting TRBD1. V dropped 5 bases and J dropped 3; count of bases not matched to a gene: 7. This CDR3 region has 14 residues. The germline gives CDR1 MDHEN, CDR2 SYDVKM. CDR3: CASSAPGQNYEQYF. In nucleotides, the CDR3 is TGTGCCAGCAGTGCCCCGGGACAGAACTACGAGCAGTACTTC.

This chain links TRBV29-1 with TRBJ2-1, with 10 bases identical to TRBD2. CDR3 length: 14 amino acids. Germline CDR1 is SQVTM and CDR2 is ANQGSEA. V was pared by 4 bases and J by 7 bases, with 7 bases of the junction left unmatched. CDR3 in DNA: TGCAGCGTTGCAGCGGGAGGGTATGGGAATGAGCAGTTCTTC. Its translation: CSVAAGGYGNEQFF.

The J gene is TRBJ1-1, the V gene TRBV5-1; D not resolved. The CDR3 extends over 13 amino acids. The V gene's germline CDR1 is SGHRS and CDR2 YFSETQ. Between the trimmed V and J ends, which lost 0 bases and 1 base, there was a span of 4 bases. CDR3 sequence (DNA): TGCGCCAGCAGCTTGGGTACGAACACTGAAGCTTTCTTT. The encoded protein is CASSLGTNTEAFF.

The CDR3 DNA follows: TGTGCCAGCAGTGAAGGGGGGGCGCTTGTCTACACCTTC. As protein: CASSEGGALVYTF. The rearrangement links TRBV2 to TRBJ1-2; maybe TRBD1 (6 bases). The V end was cut by 1 base, the J end by 10 bases, with 13 bases between. The germline V gene encodes CDR1 SNHLY and CDR2 FYNNEI. CDR3 length: 13 residues.